This is a list of T cell receptor beta chains from one sample in a study of post-analysis software for immune sequencing data. In TCRdb, the PCR reads were re-called with MiXCR into one record per CDR3 protein. In the table there are about 460,000 distinct CDR3 sequences, under 55% of which are singletons. Material: blood. The receptors were sampled from a girl aged 5 to 17 with multiple sclerosis. Both conserved end residues are part of each CDR3. Fields, in order: V gene, clone size, CDR3 protein. Part of the rows lack a size; the others show once, few, many or a class for expanded clones.

V gene: TRBV29-1
clone size: -
CDR3 protein: CSVVTLSGTNVLTF

V gene: TRBV7-8
clone size: -
CDR3 protein: CASSPEEAGFQETQYF

V gene: TRBV24-1
clone size: -
CDR3 protein: CATSDRGGSPRSYNEQYF

V gene: TRBV4-1
clone size: few
CDR3 protein: CASSHGQGRGTDTQYF

V gene: TRBV30
clone size: -
CDR3 protein: CAWTTGLAGGEQFF

V gene: TRBV5-1
clone size: -
CDR3 protein: CASRRERDTTYEQYF

V gene: TRBV5-1
clone size: few
CDR3 protein: CASSSMDRGFYEQYF

V gene: TRBV29-1
clone size: few
CDR3 protein: CSVSGLAKNIQYF

V gene: TRBV11-2
clone size: -
CDR3 protein: CASSLIIGTSGRLNEQFF

V gene: TRBV6-6
clone size: -
CDR3 protein: CASSYSKARGNTIYF

V gene: TRBV20-1
clone size: -
CDR3 protein: CSARVLQGGNQPQHF

V gene: TRBV7-2
clone size: -
CDR3 protein: CASSLSGASDGYTF

V gene: TRBV7-2
clone size: few
CDR3 protein: CASSLLPSGRAEQFF

V gene: TRBV29-1
clone size: many
CDR3 protein: CSVEEGLAGRFF

V gene: TRBV28
clone size: few
CDR3 protein: CASSPGVAKNIQYF

V gene: TRBV10-3
clone size: -
CDR3 protein: CAISPAGGPGYTF

V gene: TRBV4-3
clone size: few
CDR3 protein: CASSQVIRGDYGYTF

V gene: TRBV29-1
clone size: -
CDR3 protein: CSVGQPLGIEAFF

V gene: TRBV5-7
clone size: -
CDR3 protein: CASNPTRNIQYF

V gene: TRBV25-1
clone size: -
CDR3 protein: CASSESGGTGLGYTF

V gene: TRBV7-9
clone size: few
CDR3 protein: CASSLSHNQPQHF

V gene: TRBV10-3
clone size: few
CDR3 protein: CAISERLAGDEQYF

V gene: TRBV6-4
clone size: -
CDR3 protein: CASHHGGLKIQYF

V gene: TRBV5-1
clone size: -
CDR3 protein: CASSLGSAKEYGYTF

V gene: TRBV10-3
clone size: few
CDR3 protein: CAIREGGSPTDTQYF

V gene: TRBV20-1
clone size: -
CDR3 protein: CSARDPQVNQETQYF

V gene: TRBV7-3
clone size: -
CDR3 protein: CARSPGYNEQFF

V gene: TRBV5-5
clone size: -
CDR3 protein: CASSLLSSSYEQYF

V gene: TRBV29-1
clone size: -
CDR3 protein: CSVAAGQQETQYF

V gene: TRBV7-2
clone size: -
CDR3 protein: CASSLAGRGGGTTSTDTQYF

V gene: TRBV4-3
clone size: -
CDR3 protein: CASSQEGQGVGEQYF

V gene: TRBV4-3
clone size: -
CDR3 protein: CASNQISGSWYNEQFF

V gene: TRBV28
clone size: few
CDR3 protein: CAGGRGYEQYF

V gene: TRBV5-6
clone size: few
CDR3 protein: CASSPGTQGNQETQYF

V gene: TRBV5-1
clone size: -
CDR3 protein: CAGSSTGYSYEQYF

V gene: TRBV15
clone size: -
CDR3 protein: CATSRDMGTGPGHYGYTF

V gene: TRBV6-2/TRBV6-3
clone size: few
CDR3 protein: CASTNSYEQYF

V gene: TRBV3-1
clone size: few
CDR3 protein: CASSQGLAAGYQETQYF

V gene: TRBV3-1
clone size: -
CDR3 protein: CASSKDRGRIKNIQYF

V gene: TRBV6-5
clone size: -
CDR3 protein: CASSRGQVTDTQYF

V gene: TRBV6-6
clone size: -
CDR3 protein: CASSQRRQGGNQPQHF

V gene: TRBV18
clone size: few
CDR3 protein: CASSPPRGGSYEQYF

V gene: TRBV20-1
clone size: few
CDR3 protein: CSAGTSGPVDTQYF

V gene: TRBV4-2
clone size: -
CDR3 protein: CASSQGLAGGGNEQYF

V gene: TRBV20-1
clone size: few
CDR3 protein: CSASPGLNTDTQYF

V gene: TRBV29-1
clone size: -
CDR3 protein: CSGVVSSYEQYF

V gene: TRBV5-5
clone size: few
CDR3 protein: CASSLGQGGVDTQYF

V gene: TRBV6-1
clone size: once
CDR3 protein: CASYRGTSGEQYF

V gene: TRBV3-1
clone size: -
CDR3 protein: CASSQAGYSGELFF

V gene: TRBV6-5
clone size: -
CDR3 protein: CASSPDRGAQYF

V gene: TRBV6-6
clone size: -
CDR3 protein: CASSYGTLYNEQFF

V gene: TRBV4-1
clone size: few
CDR3 protein: CASSQKADPGRGYTF

V gene: TRBV7-3
clone size: -
CDR3 protein: CASSLNGQGAGTEAFF

V gene: TRBV20-1
clone size: few
CDR3 protein: CSVSTGTSRYEQYF

V gene: TRBV4-2
clone size: -
CDR3 protein: CASSPLSDRGKEKLFF

V gene: TRBV6-6
clone size: few
CDR3 protein: CASPGTSGSNEQYF

V gene: TRBV29-1
clone size: few
CDR3 protein: CSVEEGNYEQYF

V gene: TRBV7-9
clone size: -
CDR3 protein: CASSSNDRGRNYGYTF

V gene: TRBV28
clone size: once
CDR3 protein: CASTPPAITNNEQFF